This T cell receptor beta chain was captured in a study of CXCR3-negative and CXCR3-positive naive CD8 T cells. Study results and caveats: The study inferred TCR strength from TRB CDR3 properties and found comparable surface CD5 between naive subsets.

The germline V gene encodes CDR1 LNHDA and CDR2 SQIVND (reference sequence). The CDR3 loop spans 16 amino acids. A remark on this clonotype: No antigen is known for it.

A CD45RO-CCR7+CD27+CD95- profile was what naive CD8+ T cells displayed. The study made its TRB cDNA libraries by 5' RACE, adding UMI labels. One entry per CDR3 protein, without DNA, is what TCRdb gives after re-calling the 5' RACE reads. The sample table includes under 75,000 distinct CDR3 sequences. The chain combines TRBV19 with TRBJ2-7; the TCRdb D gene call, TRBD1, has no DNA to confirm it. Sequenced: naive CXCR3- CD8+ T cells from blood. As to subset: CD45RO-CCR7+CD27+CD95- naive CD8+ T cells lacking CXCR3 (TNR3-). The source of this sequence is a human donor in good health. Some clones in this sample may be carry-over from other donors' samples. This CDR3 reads CASSSRFGADTYEQYF.